The rows below give T cell receptor beta chains drawn from one sample of a study of regulatory T cells in long-lasting Graves disease. Using its own MiXCR run on the multiplex PCR reads, TCRdb lists one record per CDR3 protein. Seen here are some 450,000 distinct CDR3 sequences, roughly a quarter observed once, and the top ten hold roughly 30%. The sample consisted of peripheral blood mononuclear cells (PBMCs), taken when the disease was refractory, from a patient treated with antithyroid drugs. The receptors were sampled from a female donor with Graves disease. Both conserved end residues are part of each CDR3. A D gene is named only where the DNA matches it firmly. A clone size is listed for some rows: how often the clone was seen (once, few, many), or a class if it is expanded.

J gene: TRBJ1-1
V gene: TRBV29-1
D gene: NA
clone size: NA
CDR3 DNA: TGCAGCGTTGTAGGGGCGGTAGGGAACACTGAAGCTTTCTTT
CDR3 protein: CSVVGAVGNTEAFF

J gene: TRBJ2-7
V gene: TRBV19
D gene: TRBD2
clone size: few
CDR3 DNA: TGTGCCAGTACCCGAGGAGGTCATAGCGGGAGGGCCGGGTACGAGCAGTACTTC
CDR3 protein: CASTRGGHSGRAGYEQYF

J gene: TRBJ2-7
V gene: TRBV20-1
D gene: NA
clone size: NA
CDR3 DNA: TGCAGTGCTAGAGATGGAAAGGGTACCTACGAGCAGTACTTC
CDR3 protein: CSARDGKGTYEQYF

J gene: TRBJ2-5
V gene: TRBV7-8
D gene: NA
clone size: many
CDR3 DNA: TGTGCCAGCAGCTTAGCAGAGACCCTAGTGTATGGGACCCAGTACTTC
CDR3 protein: CASSLAETLVYGTQYF

J gene: TRBJ2-3
V gene: TRBV9
D gene: TRBD1
clone size: NA
CDR3 DNA: TGTGCCAGCAGCAAGACCGGGACAGGGTTCACAGATACGCAGTATTTT
CDR3 protein: CASSKTGTGFTDTQYF

J gene: TRBJ2-7
V gene: TRBV27
D gene: TRBD1
clone size: NA
CDR3 DNA: TGTGCCAGCAACAGGACAGGGGAGATCCACGAGCAGTACTTC
CDR3 protein: CASNRTGEIHEQYF

J gene: TRBJ2-2
V gene: TRBV2
D gene: NA
clone size: many
CDR3 DNA: TGTGCCAGCACCCTCATAGGTAACACCGGGGAGCTGTTTTTT
CDR3 protein: CASTLIGNTGELFF

J gene: TRBJ2-7
V gene: TRBV28
D gene: NA
clone size: many
CDR3 DNA: TGTGCCAGCAGTTTAACTGCAGGATCCTACGAGCAGTACTTC
CDR3 protein: CASSLTAGSYEQYF

J gene: TRBJ1-1
V gene: TRBV30
D gene: TRBD1
clone size: many
CDR3 DNA: TGTGCCTGGAGGGCGACAGGGAAGAACACTGAAGCTTTCTTT
CDR3 protein: CAWRATGKNTEAFF

J gene: TRBJ2-2
V gene: TRBV24-1
D gene: NA
clone size: NA
CDR3 DNA: TGTGCCACCAGTGATTTGCAGACAAAGGCCGGGGAGCTGTTTTTT
CDR3 protein: CATSDLQTKAGELFF

J gene: TRBJ2-5
V gene: TRBV13
D gene: NA
clone size: many
CDR3 DNA: TGTGCCAGCAGCTCGCGCGCAAGAACGAAAGGGGAGACCCAGTACTTC
CDR3 protein: CASSSRARTKGETQYF

J gene: TRBJ2-2
V gene: TRBV30
D gene: TRBD2
clone size: few
CDR3 DNA: TGTGCCTGGAGTGCGGCCGGGACTAGCGGGACCACCGGGGAGCTGTTTTTT
CDR3 protein: CAWSAAGTSGTTGELFF

J gene: TRBJ1-2
V gene: TRBV28
D gene: TRBD1
clone size: many
CDR3 DNA: TGTGCCAGCAGCTCCAACCCGGTTACAGGGGCGCGAGGCTACACCTTC
CDR3 protein: CASSSNPVTGARGYTF

J gene: TRBJ2-5
V gene: TRBV2
D gene: TRBD1
clone size: many
CDR3 DNA: TGTGCCAGCAGTCCCCCCGGGACAGGGTGGGAGACCCAGTACTTC
CDR3 protein: CASSPPGTGWETQYF

J gene: TRBJ2-2
V gene: TRBV2
D gene: TRBD2
clone size: many
CDR3 DNA: TGTGCCAGCAGTGAACATAGCGGGAGCGTGGTTAGCGGGGAGCTGTTTTTT
CDR3 protein: CASSEHSGSVVSGELFF

J gene: TRBJ2-3
V gene: TRBV2
D gene: NA
clone size: NA
CDR3 DNA: TGTGCCAGCAGTGACACGAGTAGGATAACAGATACGCAGTATTTT
CDR3 protein: CASSDTSRITDTQYF

J gene: TRBJ2-2
V gene: TRBV10-3
D gene: NA
clone size: few
CDR3 DNA: TGTGCCCTCGGGACGGGGTACACCGGGGAGCTGTTTTTT
CDR3 protein: CALGTGYTGELFF

J gene: TRBJ2-3
V gene: TRBV24-1
D gene: TRBD2
clone size: many
CDR3 DNA: TGTGCCACCAGTGATCCATTCGACCAATCTAGCGGGAGATGGGGGAGCACAGATACGCAGTATTTT
CDR3 protein: CATSDPFDQSSGRWGSTDTQYF

J gene: TRBJ2-1
V gene: TRBV5-1
D gene: TRBD2
clone size: few
CDR3 DNA: TGCGCCAGCAGTCCCACTTGGGGGGGAGGGCCGTACAATGAGCAGTTCTTC
CDR3 protein: CASSPTWGGGPYNEQFF

J gene: TRBJ2-7
V gene: TRBV27
D gene: NA
clone size: NA
CDR3 DNA: TGTGCCAGCAGTCCAAAGGCCGGAGACTCAAGCTCCTACGAGCAGTACTTC
CDR3 protein: CASSPKAGDSSSYEQYF